The 27 T cell receptor beta chains given below trace back to one sample, sequenced in a study of beta chain features in type 1 diabetes (dated by TCRdb to the late 2010s). Library prep was done by the immunoSEQ multiplex PCR assay. The entire isolated RNA was reverse transcribed using the High Capacity cDNA Reverse Transcription Kit, and thus expressed TCRB transcripts were sequenced. TCRdb took over this immuneACCESS table, retaining in-frame rearrangements with V and J assigned. Such tables are incomplete; in checked studies, under half of the missing clones stem from an unresolved V gene, and the remainder is unexplained. The sample table lists hundreds of thousands of clones, roughly an eighth of them with a count of one. The ten largest clones add up to approximately 0.015% of the sample. Specimen: naive CD4+ T cells from blood. Read against the paper, the sample's cell subset or site label means: true naive CD4+ T cells. These receptors originate from a man aged 18 to 35 in good health.

There are a few counts of this clone. The chain carries TRBV29-1 and TRBJ1-5; D possibly corresponds to TRBD1 (5 bases). This CDR3 spans 12 amino acids. The ends were cut back, 5 bases at V and 7 bases at J, with 12 bases in the middle. The germline CDR1 and CDR2 sequences are SQVTM and ANQGSEA. As DNA, the CDR3 is TGCAGCGTTACTACAGGTGGGCAGCCCCAGCATTTT. Translated: CSVTTGGQPQHF.

This clone was seen once. V is TRBV7-2 and J is TRBJ2-5; D unresolved. V lost 1 base and J lost 1, with 10 bases in between. This CDR3 has 15 residues. Germline values: CDR1 SGHTA, CDR2 FQGNSA. This chain's CDR3 is CASSLGAWAQETQYF. The CDR3 bases are TGTGCCAGCAGCTTAGGGGCCTGGGCCCAAGAGACCCAGTACTTC.

The V gene is TRBV2, the J gene TRBJ2-2; 10 bases are a match to TRBD1. V shed 10 bases and J 5 bases; nucleotides not matched to a gene: 1. The CDR3 has 12 residues. Looked up from germline, CDR1 is SNHLY and CDR2 is FYNNEI. The CDR3 loop reads CAKGQGTGELFF. CDR3 nucleotide sequence: TGTGCCAAGGGACAGGGGACCGGGGAGCTGTTTTTT.

This clone has more than one count but fewer than ten. This rearrangement joins TRBV28 to TRBJ2-5, with 7 bases fitting TRBD1. Losses at the gene ends were 8 bases for V and 3 bases for J; bases not matched to a gene: 9. This CDR3 has 14 amino acids. CDR1 is MDHEN and CDR2 is SYDVKM in the germline V gene. The CDR3 DNA is TGTGCCAGCCGACCAGGGGGTACTAAAGAGACCCAGTACTTC. As protein: CASRPGGTKETQYF.

This clone came up a few times. The chain is built from TRBV4-2 and TRBJ1-2; D gene uncertain. Per the germline V gene, CDR1 is LGHNA and CDR2 is YNFKEQ. The ends were cut back, 1 base at V and 2 bases at J, with 11 bases in the middle. The CDR3 has 15 amino acids. The CDR3 reads CASSQGSLDNYGYTF. The CDR3 DNA sequence: TGTGCCAGCAGCCAAGGGAGTTTAGACAACTATGGCTACACCTTC.

This clone has a handful of counts. This chain links TRBV28 with TRBJ2-4; D is perhaps TRBD2 (7 bases). Trimming took off 7 bases at V and 4 bases at J, with 14 bases between the two ends. The germline V gene encodes CDR1 MDHEN and CDR2 SYDVKM. This CDR3 has 14 residues. The CDR3 DNA follows: TGTGCCAGCACCGTGGGAGGGACAAAAAACATTCAGTACTTC. Amino acid sequence: CASTVGGTKNIQYF.

V is TRBV7-2 and J is TRBJ2-7; 8 bases are shared with TRBD2. Trimming took 1 base from V and 3 from J; bases not matched to a gene: 5. Germline CDR1 reads SGHTA; CDR2 reads FQGNSA. This CDR3 comprises 15 residues. The CDR3 sequence is CASSLGPSGLYEQYF. In DNA, the CDR3 is TGTGCCAGCAGCTTAGGGCCTAGCGGGCTCTACGAGCAGTACTTC.

The chain's CDR3 is CASSRDRGQVETQYF. The CDR3, as DNA: TGTGCCAGTAGTCGAGACAGGGGGCAGGTGGAGACCCAGTACTTC. The chain links TRBV19 to TRBJ2-5; TRBD1 agrees at 10 bases. The germline V gene encodes CDR1 LNHDA and CDR2 SQIVND (reference sequence). V shed 5 bases, J shed 5 bases, and the junction held 8 bases outside the gene matches. This CDR3 spans 15 amino acids.

This clone came up a few times. The sample holds other DNA sequences that translate to the same CDR3. The chain employs TRBV5-1 and TRBJ2-2; D is unresolved. V was cut by 0 bases and J by 1 base, with 4 bases left in between. The CDR3 has 14 residues. CDR1 and CDR2 from the germline V gene are SGHRS and YFSETQ. The CDR3: CASSLGQNTGELFF. The CDR3, as DNA: TGCGCCAGCAGCTTGGGGCAGAACACCGGGGAGCTGTTTTTT.

This clone was detected a few times. V gene TRBV4-3 combines with J gene TRBJ2-2, with TRBD2 identical over 13 bases. The junction had 4 bases not matched to a gene; V was cut back by 2 bases and J by 1 base. The CDR3 is made up of 18 amino acids. Germline CDR1 LGHNA, CDR2 YSLEER. CDR3 sequence (DNA): TGCGCCAGCAGCCAATCGGGACTAGCGGGGTTGAACACCGGGGAGCTGTTTTTT. This codes for CASSQSGLAGLNTGELFF.

Many counts were recorded for this clone. This CDR3 is also generated by other DNA sequences in the sample. The rearrangement joins TRBV6-5 to TRBJ2-7, with D hard to call. CDR3 size: 11 residues. Germline assignment: CDR1 MNHEY and CDR2 SVGAGI. Trimming removed 6 bases at V and 2 bases at J, with 5 bases between. As DNA, the CDR3 is TGTGCCAGCAGCTCCCCCTACGAGCAGTACTTC. Protein: CASSSPYEQYF.

This chain joins TRBV7-2 and TRBJ1-2; 9 positions match TRBD1. The germline V gene has CDR1 SGHTA and CDR2 FQGNSA. This CDR3 contains 16 residues. J gave up 8 bases and V 1 base, and 11 bases lay outside the gene matches. The chain's CDR3 is CASSLVDWGQGHGYTF. DNA of the CDR3: TGTGCCAGCAGCTTAGTCGATTGGGGACAGGGACACGGCTACACCTTC.

The rearrangement links TRBV7-2 to TRBJ2-5, with 7 bases aligning to TRBD1. CDR3 length equals 14 residues. Germline values: CDR1 SGHTA, CDR2 FQGNSA. V shed 1 base, J shed 5 bases, and the junction held 4 bases outside the gene matches. CDR3 DNA sequence: TGTGCCAGCAGCTTAGACGGCAGGGGGGAGACCCAGTACTTC. This codes for CASSLDGRGETQYF.

This clone was detected a few times. The V call is TRBV6-4, the J call TRBJ1-1, with no clear D. Per germline, CDR1 MRHNA and CDR2 SNTAGT. Trimming took 9 bases from V and 0 from J, leaving 11 bases between them. The CDR3 spans 13 residues. CDR3 region: CASAREVNTEAFF. DNA of the CDR3: TGTGCCAGTGCAAGGGAGGTGAACACTGAAGCTTTCTTT.

This clone has just a few counts. The genes are TRBV10-3 and TRBJ2-3; the D is unclear. The CDR3 runs to 15 residues. The ends were cut back, 1 base at V and 1 base at J, with 9 bases in the middle. Germline CDR1 ENHRY, CDR2 SYGVKD. The CDR3 sequence: CAISEFEARTDTQYF. The DNA for the CDR3 is TGTGCCATCAGTGAGTTTGAGGCCCGCACAGATACGCAGTATTTT.

CDR3 protein: CASSLRVSRETQYF. The CDR3 DNA is TGTGCCAGCAGCTTACGGGTTAGTAGGGAGACCCAGTACTTC. This rearrangement joins TRBV7-2 to TRBJ2-5, with unresolved D. Trimming took 2 bases from V and 5 from J, leaving 12 bases between them. CDR1 SGHTA and CDR2 FQGNSA come from the germline V gene. The CDR3 length is 14 residues.

This clone was counted a few times. The V call is TRBV19, the J call TRBJ1-2; D not certain. CDR3 length: 12 residues. Germline V gene data show CDR1 as LNHDA and CDR2 as SQIVND (reference sequence). With 3 bases removed from V and 5 bases from J, the gap between germline ends came to 7 bases. As DNA, the CDR3 is TGTGCCAGTAGTATTGAACAGTATGGCTACACCTTC. Translated: CASSIEQYGYTF.

The chain uses TRBV5-1 and TRBJ2-7; TRBD2 agrees at 10 bases. The CDR3 is 13 residues long. Germline V gene sequence: CDR1 SGHRS, CDR2 YFSETQ. Trimming at V came to 0 bases and at J to 6 bases, leaving 0 bases not matched to a gene. The CDR3 protein is CASSLGLAGEQYF. The DNA for the CDR3 is TGCGCCAGCAGCTTGGGACTAGCGGGCGAGCAGTACTTC.

This clone has a handful of counts. The chain combines TRBV2 with TRBJ2-5, with 9 bases matching TRBD2. Unmatched junction bases numbered 8, after V lost 7 bases and J lost 2 bases. Germline values: CDR1 SNHLY, CDR2 FYNNEI. The CDR3 covers 15 residues. In DNA form, the CDR3 reads TGTGCCAGCAACATCCTAGCGGGGACACAAGAGACCCAGTACTTC. This encodes CASNILAGTQETQYF.

This clone appeared a few times. The sample carries other DNA sequences with the same CDR3. J is TRBJ2-5 and V is TRBV5-6; D is undetermined. Germline V lookup: CDR1 SGHDT, CDR2 YYEEEE. The CDR3 is 11 residues long. The V end was cut by 1 base, the J end by 4 bases, with 2 bases between. The chain's CDR3 is CASSLRETQYF. The CDR3 bases are TGTGCCAGCAGCTTGCGAGAGACCCAGTACTTC. The full variable domain, its missing parts supplied by reference TRBV5-6 and TRBJ2-5, is DAGVTQSPTHLIKTRGQQVTLRCSPKSGHDTVSWYQQALGQGPQFIFQYYEEEERQRGNFPDRFSGHQFPNYSSELNVNALLLGDSALYLCASSLRETQYFGPGTRLLVL.

The chain joins TRBV11-3 to TRBJ2-5; TRBD1 aligns across 8 bases. CDR1 and CDR2 (germline): SGHNT, YENEEA. The CDR3 covers 15 residues. Trimming removed 1 base from V and 4 bases from J; junction bases left unmatched: 5. CDR3 in DNA: TGTGCCAGCAGCTTAGGCCCAACAGGGGGAGAGACCCAGTACTTC. This gives the protein CASSLGPTGGETQYF.

The chain carries TRBV11-3 and TRBJ2-5, with D uncertain. The V end lost 5 bases, the J end lost 2 bases, and 9 bases lay between the germline ends. This CDR3 has 13 amino acids. Germline V gene sequence: CDR1 SGHNT, CDR2 YENEEA. CDR3 bases: TGTGCCAGCAGCCAGACATTGCAAGAGACCCAGTACTTC. Its translation: CASSQTLQETQYF.

This chain links TRBV7-9 with TRBJ2-1; 8 bases are a match to TRBD2. This CDR3 region has 18 residues. Germline V CDR1 and CDR2: SEHNR, FQNEAQ (reference sequence). The trim removed 5 bases at V and 0 bases at J, leaving 12 bases unmatched. Here the CDR3 reads CASSKTRASGSSYNEQFF. The CDR3 region has the DNA TGTGCCAGCAGCAAGACGCGGGCCAGCGGGAGCTCCTACAATGAGCAGTTCTTC.

The rearrangement links TRBV5-1 to TRBJ2-5, with TRBD1 matching 8 bases. The CDR3 consists of 14 residues. Trimming took 2 bases from V and 5 from J; bases not matched to a gene: 5. Germline CDR1 and CDR2: SGHRS and YFSETQ. The CDR3 sequence is CASSLNGQGETQYF. The CDR3 nucleotides read TGCGCCAGCAGCTTAAACGGACAGGGCGAGACCCAGTACTTC.

This chain connects TRBV7-2 to TRBJ1-5, with no clear D. CDR1 and CDR2 from the germline V gene are SGHTA and FQGNSA. V was clipped by 7 bases and J by 2 bases, with 15 bases between them. This CDR3 region has 15 residues. The CDR3 region is CASTPGPRGNQPQHF. CDR3 coding DNA: TGTGCCAGCACCCCCGGGCCGAGGGGCAATCAGCCCCAGCATTTT.

This sequence joins TRBV18 and TRBJ2-7; D is possibly TRBD2 (6 bases). Per the germline V gene, CDR1 is KGHSH and CDR2 is LQKENI. With 5 bases removed from V and 3 bases from J, the gap between germline ends came to 11 bases. This CDR3 is 13 amino acids long. DNA of the CDR3: TGTGCCAGCTCAGCCGGGACTTACTACGAGCAGTACTTC. It yields the protein CASSAGTYYEQYF.

The rearrangement links TRBV19 to TRBJ1-2, with a possible D match to TRBD1 (5 bases). CDR1 is LNHDA and CDR2 is SQIVND in the germline V gene (reference sequence). The CDR3 consists of 13 residues. Trimming removed 5 bases from V and 4 bases from J, with 11 bases in between. CDR3 DNA: TGTGCCAGTAGTCTCAGGGAACCCTATGGCTACACCTTC. Encoded protein: CASSLREPYGYTF.